The 6 T cell receptor beta chains below were found in one sample sequenced in a study of OX40 agonist ivuxolimab in advanced cancers. Library preparation employed the immunoSEQ multiplex PCR assay. TCRdb stores this immuneACCESS table with in-frame sequences only. Part of the clones is absent; in the studies checked, under half of the shortfall reflects unresolved V genes, and no reason is known for the rest. The sample profile shows about 79,000 clones; roughly 90% of them were found once. The ten largest clonotypes hold 0.53% of the sample. The starting material was CD4+ or CD8+ T cells sorted from blood, obtained in a trial of the OX40 agonist ivuxolimab. These receptors all stem from an adult with an advanced solid tumor such as melanoma, head and neck, liver or kidney cancer.

The chain recombines TRBV25-1 with TRBJ2-5; 11 bases are shared with TRBD2. V trimming: 3 bases; J trimming: 0 bases; junction bases outside the gene matches: 3. The CDR3 length is 16 residues. CDR1 and CDR2 (germline): MGHDK, SYGVNS. The CDR3 DNA reads TGTGCCAGCAGTGAGTTGGGACTAGCGGACCAAGAGACCCAGTACTTC. It translates to CASSELGLADQETQYF.

As DNA, the CDR3 is TGTGCCAGCAGCTTCGGACTAACTAGCACAGATACGCAGTATTTT. Translation: CASSFGLTSTDTQYF. The chain combines TRBV5-6 with TRBJ2-3; D might be TRBD2 (6 bases). CDR1 SGHDT and CDR2 YYEEEE come from the germline V gene. There are 15 residues in the CDR3. Trimming removed 2 bases at V and 0 bases at J, with 10 bases between. Full variable domain (missing parts from reference TRBV5-6 and TRBJ2-3): DAGVTQSPTHLIKTRGQQVTLRCSPKSGHDTVSWYQQALGQGPQFIFQYYEEEERQRGNFPDRFSGHQFPNYSSELNVNALLLGDSALYLCASSFGLTSTDTQYFGPGTRLTVL.

The chain carries TRBV5-4 and TRBJ2-7; 8 bases line up with TRBD2. This CDR3 spans 15 amino acids. Germline-derived CDR1 and CDR2 are SGHNT and YYREEE (reference sequence). V lost 2 bases to trimming and J lost 0 bases; unmatched junction nucleotides: 4. The CDR3, as DNA: TGTGCCAGCAGCTTCCAGCGGGAGAGCTCCTACGAGCAGTACTTC. It translates to CASSFQRESSYEQYF.

The chain employs TRBV5-1 and TRBJ2-2; D perhaps matches TRBD1 (6 bases). Germline-derived CDR1 and CDR2 are SGHRS and YFSETQ. The CDR3 has 15 amino acids. Trimming pared 4 bases from V and 1 base from J, leaving 11 bases between. The CDR3 loop is CASSGGQLNTGELFF. CDR3 DNA: TGCGCCAGCAGCGGAGGACAGTTGAACACCGGGGAGCTGTTTTTT. Using reference TRBV5-1 and TRBJ2-2 for the parts outside the CDR3, the full variable domain is KAGVTQTPRYLIKTRGQQVTLSCSPISGHRSVSWYQQTPGQGLQFLFEYFSETQRNKGNFPGRFSGRQFSNSRSEMNVSTLELGDSALYLCASSGGQLNTGELFFGEGSRLTVL.

This chain connects TRBV7-2 to TRBJ2-1, with D unresolved. V was cut by 5 bases and J by 8 bases, with 19 bases left in between. The CDR3 runs to 15 residues. The germline V gene encodes CDR1 SGHTA and CDR2 FQGNSA. CDR3 in DNA: TGTGCCAGCAGCGCATCGCCATCAGACTTCGATGAGCAGTTCTTC. It encodes CASSASPSDFDEQFF.

This rearrangement joins TRBV29-1 to TRBJ2-2; weak D call: TRBD1 (6 bases). The germline V gene encodes CDR1 SQVTM and CDR2 ANQGSEA. CDR3 length: 15 amino acids. Trimming pared 4 bases from V and 1 base from J, leaving 13 bases between. CDR3 in DNA: TGCAGCGTTGCGGATTGGACAGAGAACACCGGGGAGCTGTTTTTT. This translates into CSVADWTENTGELFF.